This T cell receptor beta chain was found in a study of vaccination effects on CD4 cells after COVID-19. Antigen-specific CD4+ T cell clonotypes were called by their expansion after viral peptide-pool culture in ViraFEST. Upon completion of 10 to 11 days in culture, CD4+ T cells were isolated. Vaccine recipients, nucleocapsid antibody negative, had no prior SARS-CoV-2 infection. Half of the medium was exchanged for IL-2 medium on both days 3 and 7. Remarks on this clone: Its target is unknown.

Assay used: immunoSEQ multiplex PCR; TCRdb lists only in-frame clones, some missing. The top ten hold approximately 30% of the sample, which has 35,000 to 50,000 clones, approximately 70% seen once. The CDR3 totals 13 residues. The V gene's germline CDR1 is SGHTA and CDR2 FQGNSA. V trimming: 4 bases; J trimming: 6 bases; junction bases outside the gene matches: 2. The V gene is TRBV7-2, the J gene TRBJ2-1; 8 bases line up with TRBD1. The sample here was CD4+ T cells from PBMCs cultured with HCoV-OC43 spike peptides, taken before COVID-19 vaccination. Subset meaning: HCoV-OC43 spike overlapping peptide pool stimulation. The receptor was isolated from a human donor who received a COVID-19 vaccine. CDR3 amino acids: CASSSTGGNEQFF. DNA for the CDR3: TGTGCCAGCAGCTCTACAGGGGGCAATGAGCAGTTCTTC.